This T cell receptor (beta chain) was identified in a study of CD8 T cells in Susac syndrome. This CDR3 is built from 15 residues. The V gene lost 8 bases and the J gene lost 3 bases, with 19 bases spanning the gap. CDR1 MNHEY and CDR2 SVGEGT come from the germline V gene. cDNA came from approximately 0.5 to 1 ug RNA primed by random hexamers. TCRdb recomputed calls from the immunoSEQ multiplex PCR reads with MiXCR, one row per CDR3 protein. The sample holds 250,000 to 300,000 distinct CDR3 sequences, around 85% seen once. The sample taken for sequencing was CD8+ T cells from PBMCs. The receptor was isolated from a human donor with multiple sclerosis. The chain joins TRBV6-2 or TRBV6-3 to TRBJ1-1, with D tentatively TRBD1 (6 bases). In nucleotides, the CDR3 is TGTGCCAGCGATGGGAGTTTAGGGGGTTACACTGAAGCTTTCTTT. This sequence encodes CASDGSLGGYTEAFF.